Below are 17 T cell receptor beta chains sequenced from a single sample in a study of cytomegalovirus exposure and HLA in healthy donors. Both 60 Vbeta primers and 13 Jbeta primers went into the PCR. Clones were read by immunoSEQ multiplex PCR, and TCRdb kept only the in-frame ones, dropping some. The sample lists 100,000 or so clones; roughly two thirds were seen once. Sequencing was carried out using PBMCs. The receptors here all came from a woman in her thirties in good health and CMV-seronegative.

The chain combines TRBV6-6 with TRBJ1-5, with TRBD1 matching over 7 bases. The V gene end was trimmed by 2 bases and the J gene end by 6 bases; junction bases not matched to a gene: 4. The CDR3 sequence is 14 residues long. The germline CDR1 and CDR2 sequences are MNHNY and SVGAGI (reference sequence). The CDR3 loop is CASSYRQGGQPQHF. Here the CDR3 DNA reads TGTGCCAGCAGTTACCGACAGGGTGGTCAGCCCCAGCATTTT.

The chain is built from TRBV6-5 and TRBJ2-2; perhaps TRBD2 as D (6 bases). The CDR3 length is 14 residues. The V gene's germline CDR1 is MNHEY and CDR2 SVGAGI. Trimming took 8 bases from V and 9 from J, leaving 19 bases between them. CDR3: CASSVSGTGRELFF. CDR3 coding DNA: TGTGCCAGCTCGGTTAGCGGTACGGGCCGGGAGCTGTTTTTT.

This clone was counted between two and nine times. V is TRBV7-9 and J is TRBJ2-7; D remains unclear. Trimming pared 4 bases from V and 3 bases from J, leaving 7 bases between. Germline V lookup: CDR1 SEHNR, CDR2 FQNEAQ (reference sequence). This CDR3 is 12 amino acids long. CDR3 sequence: CASSSQIYEQYF. CDR3 nucleotide sequence: TGTGCCAGCAGCTCACAGATCTACGAGCAGTACTTC.

The gene calls are TRBV18 and TRBJ1-2; possible D gene TRBD1, 5 bases. The CDR3 length is 17 residues. V lost 5 bases and J lost 8, with 27 bases in between. Germline CDR1 reads KGHSH; CDR2 reads LQKENI. Written as DNA, the CDR3 is TGTGCCAGCTCATCAGGCGTGGGGGGTAACTCCGGTAGCGGCTACACCTTC. It specifies CASSSGVGGNSGSGYTF.

The gene calls are TRBV11-2 and TRBJ2-1; 10 bases align to TRBD2. The CDR3 has 15 residues. Trimming cost V 5 bases and J 5 bases; bases outside gene matches: 6. Germline V gene lookup returns CDR1 SGHAT and CDR2 FQNNGV. The CDR3 bases are TGTGCCAGCAGCCGGACTAGCGGCATTAACAATGAGCAGTTCTTC. Its protein is CASSRTSGINNEQFF.

The gene calls are TRBV7-3 and TRBJ2-3; TRBD1 aligns across 10 bases. Germline CDR1 and CDR2: SGHTA and FQGTGA. J was trimmed by 1 base and V by 5 bases; bases with no gene match: 6. The CDR3 totals 16 residues. This CDR3 is CASSQEGTGGTDTQYF. The CDR3 DNA is TGTGCCAGCAGCCAAGAGGGGACAGGGGGCACAGATACGCAGTATTTT.

The rearrangement links TRBV7-9 to TRBJ1-5; maybe TRBD1 (6 bases). CDR3 length: 14 residues. Trimming removed 4 bases at V and 6 bases at J, with 13 bases between. Germline lookup yields CDR1 SEHNR and CDR2 FQNEAQ (reference sequence). CDR3: CASSSDRIVQPQHF. CDR3 sequence (DNA): TGTGCCAGCAGCTCGGACAGAATAGTTCAGCCCCAGCATTTT.

The chain recombines TRBV27 with TRBJ2-5; 11 bases align to TRBD2. Unmatched junction bases numbered 5, after V lost 3 bases and J lost 5 bases. The CDR3 extends over 15 amino acids. Germline lookup yields CDR1 MNHEY and CDR2 SMNVEV (reference sequence). The CDR3 loop reads CASSFSSGRFETQYF. As DNA, the CDR3 is TGTGCCAGCAGTTTTTCTAGCGGGAGGTTCGAGACCCAGTACTTC.

This clone was recorded a few times. The V gene is TRBV19, the J gene TRBJ2-7; 13 bases agree with TRBD2. Germline loops: CDR1 LNHDA, CDR2 SQIVND (reference sequence). V shed 5 bases and J 5 bases; nucleotides not matched to a gene: 12. This CDR3 contains 17 residues. The CDR3 DNA reads TGTGCCAGTAGTTCTCGCTGGACTAGCGGGAGCAAGCACGAGCAGTACTTC. Translating gives CASSSRWTSGSKHEQYF.

This clone was seen a few times. The chain couples TRBV28 to TRBJ2-7; 8 bases fit TRBD1. Per germline, CDR1 MDHEN and CDR2 SYDVKM. Trimming took 3 bases from V and 2 from J; bases not matched to a gene: 3. CDR3 length: 14 amino acids. The CDR3 bases are TGTGCCAGCAGTTTGACAGGGGACCCCTACGAGCAGTACTTC. Its translation is CASSLTGDPYEQYF.

V is TRBV27 and J is TRBJ2-1; 8 bases agree with TRBD2. The CDR3 totals 16 residues. Trimming took 4 bases from V and 0 from J; bases not matched to a gene: 5. Germline CDR1 reads MNHEY; CDR2 reads SMNVEV (reference sequence). The chain's CDR3 is CASSWDSGNSYNEQFF. In DNA, the CDR3 is TGTGCCAGCAGTTGGGATAGCGGGAACTCCTACAATGAGCAGTTCTTC.

CDR3 nucleotide sequence: TGTGCAAGTCGCTTAGATGCCCAGCGGGGCTCCTACGAGCAGTACTTC. Protein product: CASRLDAQRGSYEQYF. This chain joins TRBV12-2 and TRBJ2-7; TRBD2, the table's D call, lacks a check against the DNA. TRBV12-2 has pseudogene status. CDR3 length: 16 amino acids.

The gene calls are TRBV6-1 and TRBJ1-2; D remains unclear. Trimming removed 2 bases at V and 4 bases at J, with 8 bases between. The CDR3 runs 13 residues. Germline V gene data show CDR1 as MNHNS and CDR2 as SASEGT. The CDR3 loop reads CASSERRSYGYTF. The CDR3 coding sequence is TGTGCCAGCAGTGAAAGGAGGAGCTATGGCTACACCTTC.

V and J are TRBV5-1 and TRBJ2-7; 9 positions agree with TRBD2. V shed 0 bases and J 3 bases; nucleotides not matched to a gene: 13. The CDR3 spans 18 residues. Germline assignment: CDR1 SGHRS and CDR2 YFSETQ. DNA for the CDR3: TGCGCCAGCAGCTTGGGTTGGCGGGAGGGCCCTCGCAACTACGAGCAGTACTTC. Translated: CASSLGWREGPRNYEQYF.

This clone has just one count. V and J are TRBV16 and TRBJ1-1; D remains unclear. CDR3 length equals 14 residues. V was shortened by 0 bases and J by 2 bases, with 7 bases between the two germline ends. The germline gives CDR1 KGHSY, CDR2 FQNENV. CDR3 amino acids: CASSQSLGNTEAFF. The CDR3 DNA follows: TGTGCCAGCAGCCAATCTCTGGGCAACACTGAAGCTTTCTTT.

This clone was seen a handful of times. This chain connects TRBV4-1 to TRBJ1-1; D is ambiguous. Germline V gives CDR1 MGHRA, CDR2 YSYEKL. There are 11 residues in the CDR3. Between the trimmed V and J ends, which lost 1 base and 11 bases, there was a span of 8 bases. As DNA, the CDR3 is TGCGCCAGCAGCCAAGGGACTGGGGCTTTCTTT. The encoded protein is CASSQGTGAFF.

Written as DNA, the CDR3 is TGTGCCAGCAGGAAAACAGGGAACACCGGGGAGCTGTTTTTT. Translated: CASRKTGNTGELFF. This sequence joins TRBV7-9 and TRBJ2-2; maybe TRBD1 (5 bases). Germline CDR1 is SEHNR and CDR2 is FQNEAQ (reference sequence). This CDR3 has 14 amino acids. V lost 6 bases and J lost 1, with 9 bases in between.